Sequencing of this TCR beta chain was carried out in a study of T cells in Graves' hyperthyroidism and ophthalmopathy (dated by TCRdb to the late 2010s). With regard to the full study: Peripheral blood samples were taken at initial diagnosis, before any treatment was given. To identify TCR V-J signatures that set the groups apart, the researchers used a discovery cohort of more than 95 patients, made up of under 45 with Graves' ophthalmopathy and 57 with stable Graves' hyperthyroidism. Prospective prediction of ophthalmopathy was tested in an independent validation cohort consisting of under 20 hyperthyroidism patients and more than 15 patients who later progressed to ophthalmopathy. The 100 discovery patients were randomly split 7:3 into training and test sets. In addition, the study compared T-cell repertoires in thyroid tissue and in blood from roughly 6 Graves' hyperthyroidism patients. After sampling, hyperthyroidism patients received methimazole starting at 30 mg daily, and ophthalmopathy patients received high-dose intravenous methylprednisolone. The paper reports TCR Vbeta CDR3 sequencing of about 140 peripheral blood samples: 43 ophthalmopathy, roughly 74 hyperthyroidism and around 17 progressor patients.

Graves' hyperthyroidism was defined as stable when no progression to ophthalmopathy occurred over 18 months of follow-up. Hyperthyroidism patients were newly diagnosed, with disease duration under 2 months, and aged 18 to 65 years. Exclusion was applied to patients with uncontrolled infections, other autoimmune diseases, pregnancy or lactation. Clinical symptoms, serum thyroxine and TRAb, thyroid ultrasound, and orbital computed tomography formed the basis for the diagnoses. PBMCs were isolated from more than 9 ml of fresh peripheral blood by Ficoll-Paque density gradient centrifugation. Total RNA was extracted using Trizol reagent, and RNA quality was assessed on an Agilent 2100 Bioanalyzer. TCR beta CDR3 regions were amplified from RNA transcripts. A first-round RT-PCR of the TCR CDR3 used the HTBI primer set with the Qiagen OneStep RT-PCR kit. Libraries were constructed in a second round of multiplex PCR, after which size selection and purification were carried out. Paired-end sequencing of the libraries was performed with 100 bp reads on an Illumina HiSeq2000. Under the source paper's analysis protocol: Raw data were processed with SOAPnuke, discarding reads with adapters, uncalled bases, mean Phred below 15, or no exact constant-primer or identifier match. High-quality paired reads were merged with COPE v1.2.5, and unique nucleotide sequences were defined as clonotypes. MiTCR v1.1 was used to align clonotypes to the IMGT TRBV, TRBD and TRBJ reference segments. The analysis was restricted to V-J combinations with a frequency above 0.0001, which together covered about 99% of the repertoires. The TCS score was defined as F50 (clonal expansion) divided by E x V (chaos), with BLOSUM62-based TCRdist calculated between CDR3 peptides within each V-J. Welch's t-statistics and random forest reduced just over 500 V-J features to 10 to 15, which were used in a naive Bayes classifier (R e1071). The public reads were run again by TCRdb, first through fastp at Q25 and then through MiXCR, and only productive beta chains were kept. Records with the same CDR3 protein are collapsed into one entry carrying the most frequent genes and DNA. TCRdb assigned the V and J calls; the authors' analysis was not used. This sample holds approximately 700,000 distinct CDR3 sequences; 16% were observed only once. The ten largest clonotypes hold approximately 8.4% of the sample.

The germline ends are 22 bases apart after V is trimmed by 9 bases and J by 4 bases. CDR1 and CDR2 (WNHNN, SYGVQD) derive from the germline V gene (reference sequence). The CDR3 has 16 amino acids, counting the end cysteine and phenylalanine. The kept DNA is CDR3 alone, 48 bases in frame from the first base. Results and caveats for the whole study, not just this receptor: Most expanded thyroid clonotypes (frequency above 0.001) were also detected in blood, suggesting blood repertoires may reflect thyroid immune responses. In validation, the model predicted progression to ophthalmopathy a median of approximately 6.6 months before onset, with 65% to 71% sensitivity and nearly 75% specificity. Sample size was not statistically predetermined, and investigators were not blinded to group allocation. Ophthalmopathy was separated from stable hyperthyroidism by a 13 V-J signature model, with around 88% sensitivity and 81% to 82% specificity obtained in cross-validation and 80%/75% obtained in testing.

Note on this clonotype: Its recognized antigen is unknown. Per-nucleotide qualities are absent, and no much larger clonotype sits a single base away.

The chain is assembled from TRBV10-1 and TRBJ2-1; a tentative D call is TRBD2 (6 bases match). Sample: blood. The sequence came from a man between 18 and 35 years old with Graves' hyperthyroidism. The CDR3 corresponds to CASFPGGLGGYNEQFF. The sequence in DNA is TGCGCCAGTTTCCCTGGGGGACTGGGGGGATACAATGAGCAGTTCTTC.